This entry concerns a single T cell receptor beta chain. Its antigen target is currently unknown. It has no much larger one-base neighbor in the sample; base qualities were not kept. The data belong to a study of identical twins (dated by TCRdb to the mid-2010s). General notes on the study: TCR alpha and beta repertoires from monozygotic twins, unrelated adults of various ages and cord blood were deep-sequenced to test whether fetal clonotypes persist. To rule out contamination, replicate twin experiments were performed at different times with different library preparation protocols. Results the study describes overall, beyond this receptor: Zero-insertion analyses could be partly confounded by invariant T cells such as MAIT and iNKT, although diverse VJ usage argued against such confounding for most clonotypes. Fewer insertions were carried by abundant cord blood beta clonotypes, a similar but weaker trend appeared in young adult naive repertoires, and no such trend appeared in memory repertoires. In monozygotic twins, recombination models systematically underestimated out-of-frame TCR alpha sharing, but the models matched the sharing seen between unrelated individuals. Because the same donors could not be followed over many years, the conclusions depended on cross-sectional statistical analysis. Compared with coincidental sharing between unrelated individuals, out-of-frame TCR alpha sequences shared between twins showed an excess of sequences with low generation probability. The excess sharing between twins in beta out-of-frame sequences was weaker because fewer shared sequences reduced the signal-to-noise ratio.

Every donor in the study was a healthy Caucasian. Three pairs of female monozygotic twins, all aged roughly 18 to 29 years, were included in the twin cohort. Peripheral blood mononuclear cells were the source from which RNA for the TCR libraries was isolated. V is pruned by 6 bases and J by 6 bases, leaving 14 bases of the junction without a gene match. Looking up the germline V gene yields CDR1 SNHLY and CDR2 FYNNEI. CDR3 length: 16 amino acids, cysteine to phenylalanine. Only the CDR3 part of the read is kept: 48 bases, read in frame from the first base. The receptor library was made with 5' RACE. The sequencer listed for this sample is Illumina HiSeq 2000. A universal primer binding site was introduced by template switching, and a unique molecular identifier was present in the final cDNA, enabling accurate counting of TCR cDNA molecules. Specific primers in the conserved constant-segment region were used to synthesize first-strand cDNA for the TCR alpha and beta chains. To control for contamination, every cDNA library was double barcoded, receiving both a SMART-Mk sample barcode and Illumina barcodes. TruSeq adapter sequences along with Illumina sample barcodes were introduced in two successive PCR steps. Sequencing of the TCR alpha and beta cDNA libraries was done on the Illumina HiSeq platform using custom primers. Concerning the study's data processing: Unique molecular identifiers were extracted from raw reads with MiGEC, and CDR3 positions were determined with MiXCR. Recombination models were inferred per individual with the repgenHMM and IGoR tools using an EM algorithm. Shared clonotype analysis was performed with the tcR package in R, normalizing sharing by the product of cloneset sizes. To study raw recombination free of thymic and clonal selection effects, out-of-frame nonproductive sequences were analyzed. TCRdb's own reprocessing of the public reads used fastp at Q25 and MiXCR and kept productive beta chains. Rows matching on CDR3 protein sequence are summarized as one entry with the most common DNA and genes. TCRdb's processing, not the authors', yielded these V and J calls. The sample table shows about 730,000 distinct CDR3 sequences, and approximately 21% are seen once. The top ten clones comprise roughly 4% of the sample.

The data were also submitted as part of a second study, on T cells expressing NK-cell markers. The second investigation adds: In sorted CD3+CD56+NKG2C+, CD3+CD56+NKG2C- and CD3+CD56-NKG2C+ T-cell subsets from 7 to 9 donors, TCR beta-chain repertoires were profiled. Among the eight sequenced donors, only one was HCMV-seronegative, while the other seven were HCMV-seropositive. To restrict sorting to alphabetaTCR-expressing T cells, an anti-gammadeltaTCR antibody was added in several experiments. In several donors, the dominant CD3+CD56+NKG2C+ clonotypes ranked among the top 10 CD8+ clonotypes, making up roughly 1.0-8% of CD8+ T cells. Those dominant clonotypes were again the most abundant among CD3+CD56-NKG2C+ cells in a few donors, at about 25-60.1%. Whether the expanded NKG2C-expressing T cell clones were specific for HCMV antigens remained unclear. Randomly selected healthy volunteers, three men and five women, were used as the eight sequenced donors. HCMV serostatus was determined by detecting HCMV-specific IgG in serum with a commercial ELISA kit. Bulk peripheral blood T-cell repertoires were additionally sequenced from unsorted PBMC for several donors. MIGEC handled demultiplexing of the reads and grouping by UMI, while MiTCR was used to assemble and quantify clonotypes. To remove erroneous sequences, TCR cDNA sequences were retained only when supported by two or more reads. The tcR package was used for downstream repertoire analysis, and clonotypes were matched between fractions using CDR3 nucleotide sequence together with V segment. VDJmatch was used to annotate antigen specificity against VDJdb, with one amino acid substitution in CDR3 permitted.

Sample: PBMCs. This TCR was sampled from a woman between 18 and 29 years old in good health. In this chain, TRBV2 is recombined with TRBJ2-4, and 7 junction bases match TRBD1. The nucleotide sequence reads as follows: TGTGCCAGCAGCCTCCGACAACAGGGGCTGGGAAACATTCAGTACTTC. It is translated as CASSLRQQGLGNIQYF.